The 31 T cell receptor beta chains below were found in one sample sequenced in a study of blood T cell repertoires in COVID-19. The data were produced by immunoSEQ multiplex PCR, yet TCRdb's version contains in-frame clones alone and is incomplete. The table records some 260,000 clones, over 80% of them present only once. Sequenced input: peripheral blood. The source is a woman in her seventies with COVID-19, enrolled during active disease.

The J gene is TRBJ2-1, the V gene TRBV12-5, with D tentatively TRBD2 (6 bases). Germline CDR1 and CDR2: LGHNT and FRNRAP. V was trimmed by 5 bases and J by 2 bases, leaving 19 bases between them. This CDR3 is built from 17 residues. The CDR3 coding sequence is TGTGCTAGTGGTGGCGGGATAGAGTTAAGGACCTACAATGAGCAGTTCTTC. Its protein is CASGGGIELRTYNEQFF.

This chain joins TRBV20-1 and TRBJ2-7; D gene unclear. The length of the CDR3 is 11 residues. Germline V gene lookup returns CDR1 DFQATT and CDR2 SNEGSKA (reference sequence). CDR3 DNA: TGCAGACCCGGCGGCTCCTACGAGCAGTACTTC. Its protein product is CRPGGSYEQYF.

The chain carries TRBV11-2 and TRBJ1-5, with TRBD1 identical over 9 bases. Germline V gene lookup returns CDR1 SGHAT and CDR2 FQNNGV. The length of the CDR3 is 15 residues. Trimming took 1 base from V and 4 from J; bases not matched to a gene: 2. The CDR3: CASSLGQGVNQPQHF. In DNA form, the CDR3 reads TGTGCCAGCAGCTTAGGACAGGGGGTTAATCAGCCCCAGCATTTT.

Of note for this clone: The same CDR3 arises from other DNA sequences in this sample as well. V is TRBV18 and J is TRBJ1-1; TRBD1 matches 7 bases. Trimming took 2 bases from V and 3 from J; bases not matched to a gene: 0. Germline-derived CDR1 and CDR2 are KGHSH and LQKENI. This CDR3 has 13 amino acids. The CDR3 protein is CASSPTGDTEAFF. In DNA, the CDR3 is TGTGCCAGCTCACCAACAGGGGACACTGAAGCTTTCTTT.

The chain joins TRBV2 to TRBJ2-3; 7 positions match TRBD1. The germline V gene has CDR1 SNHLY and CDR2 FYNNEI. The CDR3 extends over 16 amino acids. J gave up 2 bases and V 2 bases, and 7 bases lay outside the gene matches. The CDR3 DNA sequence: TGTGCCAGCAGTGAACACGGGACAGACATCACAGATACGCAGTATTTT. It codes for CASSEHGTDITDTQYF.

The V call is TRBV18, the J call TRBJ1-3, with D unclear. The CDR3 extends over 12 amino acids. V was trimmed by 3 bases and J by 6 bases, leaving 6 bases between them. Germline-derived CDR1 and CDR2 are KGHSH and LQKENI. The CDR3 DNA follows: TGTGCCAGCTCACCTCCCTCAAACACCATATATTTT. Its protein is CASSPPSNTIYF.

This clone was seen once. The chain recombines TRBV29-1 with TRBJ2-5; the match to TRBD1 covers 10 bases. The germline CDR1 and CDR2 sequences are SQVTM and ANQGSEA. V was pared by 0 bases and J by 5 bases, with 6 bases of the junction left unmatched. The CDR3 is 15 residues long. The CDR3 region has the DNA TGCAGCGTTGAAGAAAACCGGGGACAGGGGGAGACCCAGTACTTC. Its translation: CSVEENRGQGETQYF.

The rearrangement joins TRBV30 to TRBJ2-5; 9 positions match TRBD2. CDR1 and CDR2 (germline): GTSNPN, SVGIG (reference sequence). This CDR3 is 14 amino acids long. V lost 4 bases and J lost 4; bases outside the gene matches: 7. The CDR3 bases are TGTGCCTGGAATAAAGGTAGCGGGAGAGAGACCCAGTACTTC. It specifies CAWNKGSGRETQYF.

In this sample, this clone turned up a few times. V is TRBV29-1 and J is TRBJ1-1; D is unresolved. V was shortened by 6 bases and J by 1 base, with 12 bases between the two germline ends. This CDR3 spans 13 amino acids. Germline V lookup: CDR1 SQVTM, CDR2 ANQGSEA. The CDR3 DNA reads TGCAGCGTCGAGGTACACTGGAACACTGAAGCTTTCTTT. It yields the protein CSVEVHWNTEAFF.

Written as DNA, the CDR3 is TGTGCCAGCAGCCGCTCGGGCACAGATACGCAGTATTTT. Amino acids: CASSRSGTDTQYF. The chain employs TRBV5-4 and TRBJ2-3; D gene unclear. Trimming took off 4 bases at V and 1 base at J, with 7 bases between the two ends. Germline CDR1 and CDR2: SGHNT and YYREEE (reference sequence). The CDR3 is made up of 13 amino acids. Variable domain in full (rest from reference TRBV5-4 and TRBJ2-3): ETGVTQSPTHLIKTRGQQVTLRCSSQSGHNTVSWYQQALGQGPQFIFQYYREEENGRGNFPPRFSGLQFPNYSSELNVNALELDDSALYLCASSRSGTDTQYFGPGTRLTVL.

The rearrangement joins TRBV7-2 to TRBJ1-5, with D perhaps TRBD1 (5 bases). The V end lost 3 bases, the J end lost 4 bases, and 10 bases lay between the germline ends. Germline V CDR1 and CDR2: SGHTA, FQGNSA. The CDR3 has 14 residues. In DNA form, the CDR3 reads TGTGCCAGCAGCTTTCTAGGGGTTAATCAGCCCCAGCATTTT. Its protein is CASSFLGVNQPQHF.

The chain links TRBV5-1 to TRBJ1-5; D possibly corresponds to TRBD1 (5 bases). This CDR3 region has 15 residues. In germline, CDR1 is SGHRS, CDR2 YFSETQ. Deletions cut 0 bases from V and 6 bases from J, with 13 bases between. CDR3 sequence: CASSLVAGSGQPQHF. DNA of the CDR3: TGCGCCAGCAGCTTGGTGGCAGGGTCGGGTCAGCCCCAGCATTTT.

This clone was picked up a small number of times. The chain combines TRBV15 with TRBJ2-7, with 7 bases that match TRBD1. There are 18 residues in the CDR3. Looked up from germline, CDR1 is LNHNV and CDR2 is YYDKDF (reference sequence). Trimming at V came to 0 bases and at J to 2 bases, leaving 13 bases not matched to a gene. The CDR3 region is CATSRDLLDRRKTYEQYF. The CDR3 coding sequence is TGTGCCACCAGCAGAGATTTACTGGACAGGAGGAAAACCTACGAGCAGTACTTC.

In this sample, this clone turned up a few times. V gene TRBV5-1 combines with J gene TRBJ2-7, with 9 bases identical to TRBD2. The length of the CDR3 is 15 residues. V lost 4 bases to trimming and J lost 5 bases; unmatched junction nucleotides: 10. CDR1 SGHRS and CDR2 YFSETQ come from the germline V gene. The CDR3 nucleotides are TGCGCCAGCAGCGCGCATGACGCGGGAGGGGACGAGCAGTACTTC. Its protein is CASSAHDAGGDEQYF.

This chain links TRBV28 with TRBJ1-4; TRBD1 aligns across 8 bases. This CDR3 region has 19 residues. The germline V gene has CDR1 MDHEN and CDR2 SYDVKM. The trim removed 6 bases at V and 0 bases at J, leaving 15 bases unmatched. This CDR3 reads CASSEIGQGTSATNEKLFF. Written as DNA, the CDR3 is TGTGCCAGCAGCGAAATAGGACAGGGTACTTCTGCAACTAATGAAAAACTGTTTTTT.

The count of this clone is one. The CDR3 spells CASSFGQGPNEKLFF. The DNA for the CDR3 is TGCGCCAGCAGCTTCGGACAGGGTCCTAATGAAAAACTGTTTTTT. The V and J genes are TRBV5-1 and TRBJ1-4; 8 bases align to TRBD1. The CDR3 extends over 15 amino acids. Germline values: CDR1 SGHRS, CDR2 YFSETQ. V lost 2 bases, J lost 3 bases, and 3 bases stayed unmatched.

This sequence joins TRBV29-1 and TRBJ1-1, with a weak D call TRBD1 (5 bases). The CDR3 is 12 residues long. Germline values: CDR1 SQVTM, CDR2 ANQGSEA. Trimming left V 4 bases short and J 4 bases short, with 10 bases between. Written as DNA, the CDR3 is TGCAGCGTTGGGGGGGTGGGCACTGAAGCTTTCTTT. This sequence encodes CSVGGVGTEAFF. Drawing the rest from reference TRBV29-1 and TRBJ1-1, the complete variable domain is SAVISQKPSRDICQRGTSLTIQCQVDSQVTMMFWYRQQPGQSLTLIATANQGSEATYESGFVIDKFPISRPNLTFSTLTVSNMSPEDSSIYLCSVGGVGTEAFFGQGTRLTVV.

This rearrangement joins TRBV27 to TRBJ1-2; D is perhaps TRBD1 (6 bases). CDR1 is MNHEY, CDR2 SMNVEV, per germline (reference sequence). Trimming took off 3 bases at V and 6 bases at J, with 20 bases between the two ends. The CDR3 extends over 16 amino acids. CDR3 nucleotide sequence: TGTGCCAGCAGTTTTGTGGGCCGACAGGTACTCGATGGCTACACCTTC. Translation: CASSFVGRQVLDGYTF.

The rearrangement joins TRBV6-5 to TRBJ1-4; weak D call: TRBD1 (5 bases). Looked up from germline, CDR1 is MNHEY and CDR2 is SVGAGI. The CDR3 consists of 14 residues. The V and J ends lost 0 bases and 14 bases respectively, with 16 bases between them. The CDR3 coding sequence is TGTGCCAGCAGTTACTCGAGCGACCAACGGGGGCTGTTTTTT. Its protein product is CASSYSSDQRGLFF.

V gene TRBV30 combines with J gene TRBJ2-7; possible D gene TRBD1, 5 bases. Per the germline V gene, CDR1 is GTSNPN and CDR2 is SVGIG (reference sequence). This CDR3 contains 14 residues. Trimming took 0 bases from V and 6 from J, leaving 15 bases between them. This chain's CDR3 is CAWSVQDISPEQYF. The DNA for the CDR3 is TGTGCCTGGAGTGTGCAGGACATCTCCCCCGAGCAGTACTTC.

The chain recombines TRBV10-3 with TRBJ1-6, with 12 bases fitting TRBD1. The CDR3 length is 16 residues. Germline CDR1 and CDR2: ENHRY and SYGVKD. V shed 5 bases, J shed 15 bases, and the junction held 14 bases outside the gene matches. Written as DNA, the CDR3 is TGTGCCATCAGTATAACCCGTGGGACAGGGGGCGAAGGCCTCCACTTT. It translates to CAISITRGTGGEGLHF.

V and J are TRBV9 and TRBJ2-7; possibly TRBD1 for D (5 bases). Deletions cut 4 bases from V and 0 bases from J, with 11 bases between. The CDR3 covers 14 residues. Germline-derived CDR1 and CDR2 are SGDLS and YYNGEE. The CDR3 is CASSPLGDSYEQYF. CDR3 DNA: TGTGCCAGCAGCCCCCTAGGGGACTCCTACGAGCAGTACTTC.

The chain joins TRBV25-1 to TRBJ1-1; D perhaps matches TRBD1 (5 bases). Germline-derived CDR1 and CDR2 are MGHDK and SYGVNS. V shed 6 bases and J shed 7 bases, with 9 bases lying between them. CDR3 size: 11 residues. The CDR3 loop reads CASSSGIEAFF. CDR3 DNA: TGTGCCAGCAGCTCAGGGATTGAAGCTTTCTTT. The full variable domain, completed using reference TRBV25-1 and TRBJ1-1, is EADIYQTPRYLVIGTGKKITLECSQTMGHDKMYWYQQDPGMELHLIHYSYGVNSTEKGDLSSESTVSRIRTEHFPLTLESARPSHTSQYLCASSSGIEAFFGQGTRLTVV.

The table lists this clone with a count of one. The V and J genes are TRBV11-3 and TRBJ2-3; D unresolved. Germline CDR1 reads SGHNT; CDR2 reads YENEEA. The CDR3 runs to 14 residues. Trimming stripped 5 bases from V and 4 bases from J, with 13 bases between. The CDR3 protein is CASSPHSSADTQYF. As DNA, the CDR3 is TGTGCCAGCAGCCCGCACAGTTCCGCAGATACGCAGTATTTT.

The J gene is TRBJ1-2, the V gene TRBV4-1; a possible D gene is TRBD1 (6 bases). The V and J ends lost 1 base and 2 bases respectively, with 14 bases between them. This CDR3 spans 16 amino acids. Per the germline V gene, CDR1 is MGHRA and CDR2 is YSYEKL. The CDR3 coding sequence is TGCGCCAGCAGCCAAGCTTCTTCAGGGGAGAACTATGGCTACACCTTC. It is translated as CASSQASSGENYGYTF.

This clone showed up just once. The V gene is TRBV27, the J gene TRBJ1-2; D is undetermined. V was clipped by 0 bases and J by 0 bases, with 5 bases between them. Germline CDR1 MNHEY, CDR2 SMNVEV (reference sequence). The CDR3 extends over 14 amino acids. DNA of the CDR3: TGTGCCAGCAGTTTATCGGGCACTAACTATGGCTACACCTTC. Its translation: CASSLSGTNYGYTF.

V and J are TRBV19 and TRBJ2-5; perhaps TRBD2 as D (6 bases). Trimming stripped 7 bases from V and 5 bases from J, with 20 bases between. This CDR3 region has 15 residues. Per germline, CDR1 LNHDA and CDR2 SQIVND (reference sequence). The CDR3 sequence is CASMRLGGRGETQYF. The CDR3 DNA sequence: TGTGCCAGTATGAGGTTGGGGGGTCGGGGCGAGACCCAGTACTTC.

This clone was counted a single time. V gene TRBV4-1 combines with J gene TRBJ2-2, with 8 bases that match TRBD2. CDR1 is MGHRA, CDR2 YSYEKL, per germline. The CDR3 runs to 16 residues. The J segment lost 5 bases and the V segment lost 3 bases, leaving 8 bases of the junction unmatched. CDR3 DNA: TGCGCCAGCAGCCACGTCAGCGGGAGTGGTACCGGGGAGCTGTTTTTT. Amino acid sequence: CASSHVSGSGTGELFF.

The chain has TRBV11-2 and TRBJ2-1, with 7 bases aligning to TRBD1. The CDR3 sequence is 15 residues long. CDR1 and CDR2 from the germline V gene are SGHAT and FQNNGV. V was pared by 3 bases and J by 0 bases, with 2 bases of the junction left unmatched. The CDR3 region has the DNA TGTGCCAGCAGCTTGAGACAGGGCTCCTACAATGAGCAGTTCTTC. Its translation is CASSLRQGSYNEQFF.

This clone was observed a handful of times. The chain recombines TRBV2 with TRBJ2-7; the match to TRBD1 covers 8 bases. The CDR3 totals 14 residues. CDR1 is SNHLY and CDR2 is FYNNEI in the germline V gene. V gave up 7 bases and J gave up 4 bases; unmatched junction bases: 9. CDR3 coding DNA: TGTGCCAGCAACATCCGGGACAGGATGTACGAGCAGTACTTC. Residues: CASNIRDRMYEQYF.

The CDR3 reads CAWRDRANQPQHF. CDR3 nucleotide sequence: TGTGCCTGGAGGGACAGGGCTAATCAGCCCCAGCATTTT. The chain has TRBV30 and TRBJ1-5, with TRBD1 matching 8 bases. J gave up 4 bases and V 3 bases, and 2 bases lay outside the gene matches. Looked up from germline, CDR1 is GTSNPN and CDR2 is SVGIG (reference sequence). This CDR3 has 13 residues. The full variable domain, its missing parts supplied by reference TRBV30 and TRBJ1-5, is SQTIHQWPATLVQPVGSPLSLECTVEGTSNPNLYWYRQAAGRGLQLLFYSVGIGQISSEVPQNLSASRPQDRQFILSSKKLLLSDSGFYLCAWRDRANQPQHFGDGTRLSIL.